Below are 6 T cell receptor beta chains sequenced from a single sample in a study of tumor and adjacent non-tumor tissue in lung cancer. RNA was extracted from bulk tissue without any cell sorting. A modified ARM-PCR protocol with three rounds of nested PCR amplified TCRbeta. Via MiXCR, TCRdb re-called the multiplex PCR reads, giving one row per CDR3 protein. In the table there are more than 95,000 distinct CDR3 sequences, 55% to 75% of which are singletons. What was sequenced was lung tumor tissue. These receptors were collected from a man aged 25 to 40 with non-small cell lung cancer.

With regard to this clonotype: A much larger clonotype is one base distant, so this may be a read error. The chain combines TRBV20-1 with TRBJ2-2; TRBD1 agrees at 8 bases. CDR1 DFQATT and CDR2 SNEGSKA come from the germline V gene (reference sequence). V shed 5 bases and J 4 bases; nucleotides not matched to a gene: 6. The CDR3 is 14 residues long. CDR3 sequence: CSAAQGACTGELFF. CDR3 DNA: TGCAGTGCTGCTCAGGGGGCGTGCACCGGGGAGCTGTTTTTT.

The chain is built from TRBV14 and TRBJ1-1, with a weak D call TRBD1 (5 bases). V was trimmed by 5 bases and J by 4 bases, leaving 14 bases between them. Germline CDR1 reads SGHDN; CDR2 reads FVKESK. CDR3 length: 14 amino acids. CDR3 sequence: CASSVGQGGTEAFF. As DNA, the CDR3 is TGTGCCAGCAGCGTCGGACAAGGAGGCACTGAAGCTTTCTTT.

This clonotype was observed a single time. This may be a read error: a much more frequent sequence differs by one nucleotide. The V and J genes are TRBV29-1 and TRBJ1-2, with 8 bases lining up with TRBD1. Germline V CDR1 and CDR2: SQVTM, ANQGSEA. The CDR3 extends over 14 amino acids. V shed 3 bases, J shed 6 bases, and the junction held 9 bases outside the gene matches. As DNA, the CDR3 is TGCAGCGTTGATGGCCACAGGGGGACTCATGGCTACACCTTC. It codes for CSVDGHRGTHGYTF.

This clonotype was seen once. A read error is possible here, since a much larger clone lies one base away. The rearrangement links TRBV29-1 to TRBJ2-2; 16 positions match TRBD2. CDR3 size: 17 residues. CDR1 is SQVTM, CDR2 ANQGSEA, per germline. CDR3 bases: TGCGGCGTCGAGGGACTAGCGGGGGGGGGTAACACCGGGGAGCTGTTTTTT. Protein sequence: CGVEGLAGGGNTGELFF.

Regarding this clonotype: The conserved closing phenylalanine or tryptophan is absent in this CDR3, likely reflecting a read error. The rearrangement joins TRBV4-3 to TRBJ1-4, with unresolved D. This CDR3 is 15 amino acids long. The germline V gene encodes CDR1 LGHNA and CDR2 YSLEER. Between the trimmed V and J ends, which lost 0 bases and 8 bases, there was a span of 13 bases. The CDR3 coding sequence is TGCGCCAGCAGCCAAGATTTGGGATCGAGGGAAAAACTGTTTCTT. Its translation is CASSQDLGSREKLFL.

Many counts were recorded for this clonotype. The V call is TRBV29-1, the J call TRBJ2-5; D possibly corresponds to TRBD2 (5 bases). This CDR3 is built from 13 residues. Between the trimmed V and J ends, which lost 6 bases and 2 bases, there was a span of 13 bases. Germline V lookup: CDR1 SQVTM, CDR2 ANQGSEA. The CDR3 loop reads CSVLDSSQETQYF. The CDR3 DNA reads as TGCAGCGTCCTGGACTCGAGTCAAGAGACCCAGTACTTC.